These 28 T cell receptor beta chains originate from one sample sequenced in a study of lymphopenia after photon versus proton radiotherapy (dated by TCRdb to the late 2010s). Library method: the immunoSEQ multiplex PCR assay. As stored in TCRdb, this immuneACCESS dataset retains in-frame rearrangements with V and J assigned. A fraction of the clones does not appear; measured against another copy, unresolved V genes explain less than half of the discrepancy, and the remainder lacks a known reason. The sample yields about 58,000 clones; about four fifths were counted once. The ten largest make up approximately 2% of the sample. This specimen was peripheral blood, taken from a patient treated with proton-based radiotherapy. These receptors originate from a man aged 55-75 years with pancreatic cancer.

As for this clone: This specimen includes other DNA sequences encoding the same CDR3. The chain has TRBV30 and TRBJ2-6; D uncertain. The V end was cut by 1 base, the J end by 1 base, with 2 bases between. CDR3 length: 13 amino acids. Germline CDR1 GTSNPN, CDR2 SVGIG (reference sequence). The CDR3, as DNA: TGTGCCTGGAGTGCATCTGGGGCCAACGTCCTGACTTTC. Protein product: CAWSASGANVLTF.

This clone was observed once. This chain joins TRBV15 and TRBJ2-7, with 10 bases aligning to TRBD1. The CDR3 runs 14 residues. Trimming removed 4 bases from V and 6 bases from J; junction bases left unmatched: 6. From germline, CDR1 is LNHNV and CDR2 YYDKDF (reference sequence). The CDR3 protein is CATSTKTGGVEQYF. As DNA, the CDR3 is TGTGCCACCAGCACAAAGACAGGGGGCGTCGAGCAGTACTTC.

The V gene is TRBV15, the J gene TRBJ1-2; D is ambiguous. CDR1 and CDR2 (germline): LNHNV, YYDKDF (reference sequence). The V end was cut by 0 bases, the J end by 5 bases, with 7 bases between. The CDR3 runs 13 residues. The CDR3: CATSRDPRYGYTF. CDR3 DNA: TGTGCCACCAGCAGAGATCCGAGATATGGCTACACCTTC.

The rearrangement links TRBV5-4 to TRBJ2-1; a possible D gene is TRBD1 (6 bases). With 0 bases removed from V and 6 bases from J, the gap between germline ends came to 7 bases. Germline assignment: CDR1 SGHNT and CDR2 YYREEE (reference sequence). This CDR3 comprises 13 residues. The CDR3 loop reads CASSLVGANEQFF. DNA of the CDR3: TGTGCCAGCAGCTTGGTGGGGGCCAATGAGCAGTTCTTC.

The chain employs TRBV11-2 and TRBJ2-3, with D perhaps matching TRBD1 or TRBD2 (5 bases each). Trimming removed 6 bases at V and 4 bases at J, with 14 bases between. Germline assignment: CDR1 SGHAT and CDR2 FQNNGV. The CDR3 has 14 amino acids. CDR3 region: CASSRDRGADTQYF. The CDR3, as DNA: TGTGCCAGCAGTCGGGACCGCGGCGCAGATACGCAGTATTTT.

The chain joins TRBV25-1 to TRBJ1-2, with 8 bases lining up with TRBD1. Losses at the gene ends were 4 bases for V and 7 bases for J; bases not matched to a gene: 8. Germline loops: CDR1 MGHDK, CDR2 SYGVNS. The CDR3 is 14 amino acids. The CDR3 DNA follows: TGTGCCAGCAGTGCAACAGGGGGTAAGGCTGGCTACACCTTC. Translation: CASSATGGKAGYTF.

The chain couples TRBV5-5 to TRBJ2-2, with D hard to call. Trimming shortened V by 4 bases and J by 5 bases, and 15 bases separated the two germline ends. This CDR3 spans 15 amino acids. CDR1 SGHKS and CDR2 YYEKEE come from the germline V gene (reference sequence). This chain's CDR3 is CASSTRATLTGELFF. In DNA form, the CDR3 reads TGTGCCAGCAGCACCCGGGCCACGTTAACCGGGGAGCTGTTTTTT.

The gene calls are TRBV5-5 and TRBJ1-3; TRBD1 matches at 9 bases. V dropped 3 bases and J dropped 2; count of bases not matched to a gene: 12. Germline CDR1 is SGHKS and CDR2 is YYEKEE (reference sequence). There are 18 residues in the CDR3. DNA for the CDR3: TGTGCCAGCAGCTCCCTATTCCGGGACAGGGTGACTGGAAACACCATATATTTT. It is translated as CASSSLFRDRVTGNTIYF. The full variable domain, its missing parts supplied by reference TRBV5-5 and TRBJ1-3, is DAGVTQSPTHLIKTRGQQVTLRCSPISGHKSVSWYQQVLGQGPQFIFQYYEKEERGRGNFPDRFSARQFPNYSSELNVNALLLGDSALYLCASSSLFRDRVTGNTIYFGEGSWLTVV.

This clone showed up just a few times. The gene calls are TRBV9 and TRBJ1-1, with D unclear. The V end lost 0 bases, the J end lost 1 base, and 7 bases lay between the germline ends. Germline values: CDR1 SGDLS, CDR2 YYNGEE. This CDR3 comprises 14 residues. This CDR3 reads CASSVATQNTEAFF. The CDR3 coding sequence is TGTGCCAGCAGCGTAGCTACTCAGAACACTGAAGCTTTCTTT.

The chain joins TRBV7-9 to TRBJ2-3, with a weak D call TRBD1 (6 bases). CDR3 length: 17 residues. Per germline, CDR1 SEHNR and CDR2 FQNEAQ (reference sequence). The V end lost 5 bases, the J end lost 6 bases, and 24 bases lay between the germline ends. CDR3 nucleotide sequence: TGTGCCAGCAGCCAGAATAGCCTACAGGGATTTTTGGATACGCAGTATTTT. It translates to CASSQNSLQGFLDTQYF.

The J gene is TRBJ2-7, the V gene TRBV7-2; 12 positions match TRBD2. Per germline, CDR1 SGHTA and CDR2 FQGNSA. The CDR3 runs 18 residues. V lost 1 base to trimming and J lost 3 bases; unmatched junction nucleotides: 10. The CDR3 region is CASSLVLTSGSNGYEQYF. In nucleotides, the CDR3 is TGTGCCAGCAGCTTAGTTTTGACTAGCGGGAGTAACGGCTACGAGCAGTACTTC.

The chain links TRBV14 to TRBJ2-5; a weak D match, TRBD1 (5 bases). Between the trimmed V and J ends, which lost 8 bases and 0 bases, there was a span of 10 bases. The germline V gene has CDR1 SGHDN and CDR2 FVKESK. CDR3 length: 13 residues. The CDR3 nucleotides read TGTGCCAGCTCGACAGCTCACCAAGAGACCCAGTACTTC. It is translated as CASSTAHQETQYF.

This sequence joins TRBV7-3 and TRBJ2-5, with 13 bases fitting TRBD2. Trimming at V came to 4 bases and at J to 5 bases, leaving 7 bases not matched to a gene. CDR3 size: 16 residues. From germline, CDR1 is SGHTA and CDR2 FQGTGA. CDR3 protein: CASSSGLAGAGETQYF. The CDR3, as DNA: TGTGCCAGCAGCTCAGGACTAGCGGGAGCTGGGGAGACCCAGTACTTC.

This clone appeared once. The V gene is TRBV5-6, the J gene TRBJ2-1, with 11 bases matching TRBD2. Germline loops: CDR1 SGHDT, CDR2 YYEEEE. This CDR3 region has 15 residues. With V trimmed by 4 bases and J by 3 bases, 3 bases remained unmatched. The CDR3 here is CASSRGLADYNEQFF. Written as DNA, the CDR3 is TGTGCCAGCAGCAGGGGACTAGCGGACTACAATGAGCAGTTCTTC.

The V gene is TRBV2, the J gene TRBJ2-2; weak D call: TRBD2 (5 bases). V shed 3 bases and J shed 4 bases, with 12 bases lying between them. Germline-derived CDR1 and CDR2 are SNHLY and FYNNEI. The CDR3 consists of 15 residues. The CDR3 DNA reads as TGTGCCAGCAGTGAGTCTAGCCGGGGCACCGGGGAGCTGTTTTTT. Protein: CASSESSRGTGELFF.

V is TRBV7-9 and J is TRBJ2-3; TRBD2 might be the D (5 bases). Per the germline V gene, CDR1 is SEHNR and CDR2 is FQNEAQ (reference sequence). Between the trimmed V and J ends, which lost 1 base and 2 bases, there was a span of 10 bases. The CDR3 consists of 15 residues. CDR3: CASSLVNGNTDTQYF. The DNA for the CDR3 is TGTGCCAGCAGCTTAGTAAACGGGAACACAGATACGCAGTATTTT.

The rearrangement uses TRBV30 and TRBJ2-1, with 7 bases identical to TRBD2. This CDR3 is built from 13 residues. The J segment lost 9 bases and the V segment lost 3 bases, leaving 8 bases of the junction unmatched. Germline V gene lookup returns CDR1 GTSNPN and CDR2 SVGIG (reference sequence). The CDR3 region has the DNA TGTGCCTGGAGCCCTTTCAGGGAGGGTGAGCAGTTCTTC. This sequence encodes CAWSPFREGEQFF.

The sample holds one count of this clone. The chain has TRBV2 and TRBJ1-4; tentatively, D is TRBD1 (5 bases). Germline CDR1 and CDR2: SNHLY and FYNNEI. The CDR3 has 16 amino acids. Deletions cut 4 bases from V and 4 bases from J, with 16 bases between. The CDR3 protein is CASSVSGTAFNEKLFF. CDR3 nucleotide sequence: TGTGCCAGCAGTGTCTCCGGGACCGCCTTTAATGAAAAACTGTTTTTT.

The V and J genes are TRBV27 and TRBJ2-1; D is perhaps TRBD2 (6 bases). The germline V gene has CDR1 MNHEY and CDR2 SMNVEV (reference sequence). CDR3 length: 16 residues. The V gene lost 1 base and the J gene lost 0 bases, with 10 bases spanning the gap. The CDR3 here is CASSLYGGSSYNEQFF. The CDR3 nucleotides read TGTGCCAGCAGTTTATACGGGGGAAGCTCCTACAATGAGCAGTTCTTC.

This chain uses TRBV19 with TRBJ1-4, with 7 positions matching TRBD1. Germline V gives CDR1 LNHDA, CDR2 SQIVND (reference sequence). The CDR3 length is 19 residues. The V gene end was trimmed by 5 bases and the J gene end by 0 bases; junction bases not matched to a gene: 15. The CDR3 sequence: CASSVRDSKFFTTNEKLFF. DNA of the CDR3: TGTGCCAGTAGTGTTCGGGACAGCAAATTTTTCACAACTAATGAAAAACTGTTTTTT.

This clone is a singleton in its sample. The chain couples TRBV2 to TRBJ1-2; TRBD1 might be the D (6 bases). The CDR3 is 12 residues long. Germline values: CDR1 SNHLY, CDR2 FYNNEI. V was cut by 1 base and J by 8 bases, with 8 bases left in between. The CDR3 sequence is CASSEGGAGYTF. CDR3 DNA sequence: TGTGCCAGCAGTGAAGGGGGGGCGGGCTACACCTTC.

For the CDR3, the DNA is TGTGCCAGCAGCCGGGACCAGAGGGTACGGTCTAGCACAGATACGCAGTATTTT. Its translation: CASSRDQRVRSSTDTQYF. The rearrangement links TRBV5-4 to TRBJ2-3; D tentatively reads TRBD1 or TRBD2 (5 bases each). V was clipped by 4 bases and J by 0 bases, with 21 bases between them. Germline CDR1 reads SGHNT; CDR2 reads YYREEE (reference sequence). This CDR3 spans 18 amino acids.

This chain joins TRBV15 and TRBJ1-4; 9 bases fit TRBD1. V dropped 6 bases and J dropped 0; count of bases not matched to a gene: 5. CDR1 LNHNV and CDR2 YYDKDF come from the germline V gene (reference sequence). The CDR3 extends over 16 amino acids. The CDR3 DNA is TGTGCCACCAGTTTGGACAGGGGAGCAACTAATGAAAAACTGTTTTTT. Its translation: CATSLDRGATNEKLFF.

This chain connects TRBV25-1 to TRBJ1-1; no clear D gene. This CDR3 has 13 amino acids. Between the trimmed V and J ends, which lost 3 bases and 6 bases, there was a span of 11 bases. The germline CDR1 and CDR2 sequences are MGHDK and SYGVNS. The CDR3 loop is CASSDPWGAEAFF. The CDR3 DNA is TGTGCCAGCAGTGACCCTTGGGGAGCTGAAGCTTTCTTT.

In this sample, this clone turned up once. The chain employs TRBV21-1 and TRBJ1-2. TRBV21-1 is described as a pseudogene. The CDR3 consists of 11 residues. This CDR3 is CASSDSYGYTF. The DNA for the CDR3 is TGTGCCAGCTCCGATTCTTATGGCTACACCTTC.

J is TRBJ1-2 and V is TRBV28; TRBD1 might be the D (5 bases). Trimming shortened V by 4 bases and J by 2 bases, and 11 bases separated the two germline ends. This CDR3 is 14 amino acids long. Germline V gives CDR1 MDHEN, CDR2 SYDVKM. CDR3 nucleotides: TGTGCCAGCAGTTCGGCAGGGTCGAACTATGGCTACACCTTC. Translated: CASSSAGSNYGYTF.

This chain uses TRBV7-8 with TRBJ2-5, with D possibly being TRBD1 (5 bases). The V end lost 2 bases, the J end lost 0 bases, and 7 bases lay between the germline ends. This CDR3 is 14 amino acids long. Germline loops: CDR1 SGHVS, CDR2 FQNEAQ. CDR3 sequence (DNA): TGTGCCAGCAGCTTAAACAGGAACCAAGAGACCCAGTACTTC. This codes for CASSLNRNQETQYF.

The CDR3 DNA reads TGTGCCAGCAGTTACTCGCCACTGGGAAACTATGGCTACACCTTC. It codes for CASSYSPLGNYGYTF. V gene TRBV6-5 combines with J gene TRBJ1-2, with D hard to call. The CDR3 length is 15 residues. V shed 0 bases and J shed 2 bases, with 10 bases lying between them. Looked up from germline, CDR1 is MNHEY and CDR2 is SVGAGI.